This T cell receptor (beta chain) was sequenced in a study of blood T cell repertoires in COVID-19. In the study overall: Acute and convalescent COVID-19 specimens originated in the United States, Italy and Spain. PBMCs, B-cell-depleted T cells, or T cells provided the cDNA or gDNA that made up the material.

Trimming took 6 bases from V and 5 from J; bases not matched to a gene: 14. Germline V CDR1 and CDR2: SGHDT, YYEEEE. This CDR3 has 16 residues. Authors' processing steps: Reference gene primer amplification gave nucleated cell count estimates. Some clones are missing from TCRdb's copy, which holds only in-frame ones; the method was immunoSEQ multiplex PCR. The V and J calls and clone size were taken over from that table, and D and trimming were inferred from the DNA. The sample has roughly 70,000 clones; 80% to 90% are singletons. The rearrangement uses TRBV5-6 and TRBJ2-7; 10 bases are shared with TRBD1. This sequence originates from a woman older than 75 with active COVID-19. Specimen: peripheral blood. The CDR3 DNA is TGTGCCAGCAACGTACGGCGGACAGGGGGGGCCCACGAGCAGTACTTC. Translation: CASNVRRTGGAHEQYF.